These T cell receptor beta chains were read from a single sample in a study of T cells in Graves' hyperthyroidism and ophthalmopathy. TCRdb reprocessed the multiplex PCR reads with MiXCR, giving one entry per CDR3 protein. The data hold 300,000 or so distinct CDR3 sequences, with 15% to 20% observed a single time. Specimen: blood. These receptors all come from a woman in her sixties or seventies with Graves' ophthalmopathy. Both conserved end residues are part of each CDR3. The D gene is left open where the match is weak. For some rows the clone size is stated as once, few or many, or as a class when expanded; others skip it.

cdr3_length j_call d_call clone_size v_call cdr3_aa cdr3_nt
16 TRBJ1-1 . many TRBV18 CASSPNPAGLDTEAFF TGTGCCAGCTCACCAAACCCGGCAGGGCTGGACACTGAAGCTTTCTTT
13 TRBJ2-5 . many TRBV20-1 CSARAGRQEIQYF TGCAGTGCTAGAGCCGGCAGGCAAGAGATCCAGTACTTC
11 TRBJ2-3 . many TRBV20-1 CSAGSRDTQYF TGCAGTGCTGGCTCCCGGGATACGCAGTATTTT
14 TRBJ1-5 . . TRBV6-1 CASSESWGGRPQHF TGTGCCAGCAGTGAAAGCTGGGGCGGTCGGCCCCAGCATTTT
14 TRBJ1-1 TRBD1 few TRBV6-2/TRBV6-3 CASSYRTGSTEAFF TGTGCCAGCAGTTACCGGACAGGGAGCACTGAAGCTTTCTTT
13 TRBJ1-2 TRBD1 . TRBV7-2 CASSVQGAYGYTF TGTGCCAGCAGCGTCCAGGGGGCCTATGGCTACACCTTC
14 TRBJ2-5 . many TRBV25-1 CASSERQDLETQYF TGTGCCAGCAGTGAAAGGCAGGATCTAGAGACCCAGTACTTC
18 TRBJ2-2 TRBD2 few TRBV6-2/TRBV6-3 CASSPPLAGGSNTGELFF TGTGCCAGCAGTCCGCCTCTAGCGGGGGGTTCAAACACCGGGGAGCTGTTTTTT
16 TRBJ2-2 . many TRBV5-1 CASSYRTGLNTGELFF TGCGCCAGCAGCTATAGGACGGGACTGAACACCGGGGAGCTGTTTTTT
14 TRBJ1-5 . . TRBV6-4 CASSDSGGTQPQHF TGTGCCAGCAGTGACTCAGGGGGGACTCAGCCCCAGCATTTT
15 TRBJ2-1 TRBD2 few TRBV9 CASSVVGTSTNEQFF TGTGCCAGCAGCGTAGTTGGGACTAGTACAAATGAGCAGTTCTTC
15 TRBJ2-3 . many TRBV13 CASSLIQETTDTQYF TGTGCCAGCAGCTTAATCCAGGAAACCACAGATACGCAGTATTTT
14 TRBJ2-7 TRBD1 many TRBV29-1 CSVSDRVDGYEQYF TGCAGCGTCTCAGACAGGGTGGATGGCTACGAGCAGTACTTC
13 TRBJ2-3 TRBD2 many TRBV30 CAWTVAGADTQYF TGTGCCTGGACGGTAGCGGGAGCAGATACGCAGTATTTT
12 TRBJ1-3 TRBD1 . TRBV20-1 CSAFRGGNTIYF TGCAGTGCCTTCAGGGGGGGAAACACCATATATTTT
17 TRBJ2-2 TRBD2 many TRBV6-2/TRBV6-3 CASIGLAGRMNTGELFF TGTGCCAGCATCGGACTAGCGGGACGAATGAACACCGGGGAGCTGTTTTTT
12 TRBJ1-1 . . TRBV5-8 CASSVDGREAFF TGTGCCAGCAGCGTGGACGGCCGTGAAGCTTTCTTT
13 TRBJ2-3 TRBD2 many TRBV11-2 CASSLRGGIKQYF TGTGCCAGCAGCTTGCGGGGGGGCATCAAGCAGTATTTT
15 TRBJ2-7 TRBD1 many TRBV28 CASSHLGTGGAWQYF TGTGCCAGCAGCCACCTCGGGACAGGGGGCGCTTGGCAGTACTTC
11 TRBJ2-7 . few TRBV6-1 CAIGYPYEQYF TGTGCCATTGGATACCCCTACGAGCAGTACTTC
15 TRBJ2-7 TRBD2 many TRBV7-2 CASSLLAQSSYEQYF TGTGCCAGCAGCCTACTAGCGCAATCCTCCTACGAGCAGTACTTC
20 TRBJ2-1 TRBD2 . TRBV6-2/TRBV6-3 CASSYSTGGLALISYNEQFF TGTGCCAGCAGTTACTCGACGGGGGGACTAGCCCTGATCTCCTACAATGAGCAGTTCTTC
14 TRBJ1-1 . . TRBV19 CASSMDGLNTEAFF TGTGCCAGTAGTATGGACGGTTTGAACACTGAAGCTTTCTTT
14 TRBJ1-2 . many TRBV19 CASIQDAGDYGYTF TGTGCCAGTATCCAGGACGCCGGGGACTATGGCTACACCTTC
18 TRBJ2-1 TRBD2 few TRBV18 CASSRTRGDNTFYNEQFF TGTGCCAGCTCACGGACTAGGGGAGACAATACCTTCTACAATGAGCAGTTCTTC
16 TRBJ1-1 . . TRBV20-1 CSARDHRGEPNTEAFF TGCAGTGCTAGAGATCATCGTGGGGAGCCGAACACTGAAGCTTTCTTT
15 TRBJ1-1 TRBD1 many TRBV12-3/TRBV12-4 CASSPHRVGGAEAFF TGTGCCAGCAGTCCCCACAGGGTAGGGGGCGCTGAAGCTTTCTTT
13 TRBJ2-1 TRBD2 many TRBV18 CASSGGPEREQFF TGTGCCAGTAGCGGGGGCCCCGAACGGGAGCAGTTCTTC
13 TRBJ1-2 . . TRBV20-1 CSARGHSNYGYTF TGCAGTGCTAGAGGGCACTCTAACTATGGCTACACCTTC
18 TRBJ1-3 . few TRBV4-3 CASSQDAVWRGYGNTIYF TGCGCCAGCAGCCAAGATGCCGTCTGGAGGGGATATGGAAACACCATATATTTT
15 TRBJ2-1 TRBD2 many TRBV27 CASSSGMFRTNEQFF TGTGCCAGCAGTAGCGGGATGTTTCGAACGAATGAGCAGTTCTTC
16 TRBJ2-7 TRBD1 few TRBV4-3 CASSQDAGTGGYEQYF TGCGCCAGCAGCCAAGATGCCGGGACAGGGGGATACGAGCAGTACTTC
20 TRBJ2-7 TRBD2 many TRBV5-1 CASRRSRASGGQGKPYEQYF TGCGCCAGCAGGAGATCCCGGGCTAGCGGGGGGCAAGGGAAGCCCTACGAGCAGTACTTC
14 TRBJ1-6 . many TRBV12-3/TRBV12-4 CASSFAGPESPLHF TGTGCCAGCAGTTTCGCAGGGCCGGAATCACCCCTCCACTTT
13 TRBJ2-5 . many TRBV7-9 CASSFQAGETQYF TGTGCCAGCAGCTTCCAAGCGGGAGAGACCCAGTACTTC
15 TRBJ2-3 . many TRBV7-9 CASSYHRESPDTQYF TGTGCCAGCAGCTACCACAGGGAGTCCCCAGATACGCAGTATTTT
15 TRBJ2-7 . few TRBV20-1 CSAHPVTGSSYEQYF TGCAGTGCTCACCCAGTGACAGGTTCTTCCTACGAGCAGTACTTC
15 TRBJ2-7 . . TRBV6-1 CASSEVGRASYEQYF TGTGCCAGCAGTGAAGTAGGCAGGGCCTCCTACGAGCAGTACTTC
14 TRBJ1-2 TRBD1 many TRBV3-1 CASKGTGTGYGYTF TGTGCCAGCAAGGGGACCGGGACAGGCTATGGCTACACCTTC
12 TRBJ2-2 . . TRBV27 CASSFWAGELFF TGTGCCAGCAGTTTTTGGGCCGGGGAGCTGTTTTTT
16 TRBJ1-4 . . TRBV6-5 CASSYWTVATNEKLFF TGTGCCAGCAGTTACTGGACAGTAGCAACTAATGAAAAACTGTTTTTT
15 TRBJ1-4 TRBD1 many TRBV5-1 CASSSSGTANEKLFF TGCGCCAGCAGCTCGTCGGGGACAGCTAATGAAAAACTGTTTTTT
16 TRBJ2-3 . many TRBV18 CASSPPARGAKDTQYF TGTGCCAGCTCACCCCCGGCCCGGGGGGCCAAAGATACGCAGTATTTT
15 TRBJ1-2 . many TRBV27 CASSFSEGSYDGYTF TGTGCCAGCAGTTTTTCTGAGGGGAGCTACGATGGCTACACCTTC
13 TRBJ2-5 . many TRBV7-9 CASSPWGPETQYF TGTGCCAGCAGCCCATGGGGTCCTGAGACCCAGTACTTC
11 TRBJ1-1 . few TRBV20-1 CSARPGLEAFF TGCAGTGCTAGGCCGGGGTTGGAAGCTTTCTTT